This T cell receptor beta chain came from a study of neoadjuvant anti-PD-1 for oral cavity cancer. In the study overall: Most patients had three to four biweekly doses of 3 mg/kg nivolumab before resection. Patients without progression received a fourth nivolumab dose around day 43, then surgical resection on days 50-56. Study-wide points: After neoadjuvant nivolumab, PBMC T cell clonality was significantly higher in non-responders than responders.

Regarding this clone: The antigen remains undetermined.

Clones were read by immunoSEQ multiplex PCR, and TCRdb kept only the in-frame ones, dropping some. The sample lists around 6,700 clones, roughly 78% occurring once. V lost 0 bases, J lost 4 bases, and 8 bases lay in between. The CDR3 length is 13 residues. Germline CDR1 and CDR2: GTSNPN and SVGIG (reference sequence). No culture or expansion preceded analysis of these blood cells. This clonotype originated in a person between 40 and 80 years old with oral cavity squamous cell carcinoma. The chain recombines TRBV30 with TRBJ2-3; D is perhaps TRBD2 (5 bases). The source material was PBMCs, sampled before nivolumab (anti-PD-1) treatment. The CDR3, as DNA: TGTGCCTGGAGTGTAAGGCGGGCAGATACGCAGTATTTT. Translated: CAWSVRRADTQYF.